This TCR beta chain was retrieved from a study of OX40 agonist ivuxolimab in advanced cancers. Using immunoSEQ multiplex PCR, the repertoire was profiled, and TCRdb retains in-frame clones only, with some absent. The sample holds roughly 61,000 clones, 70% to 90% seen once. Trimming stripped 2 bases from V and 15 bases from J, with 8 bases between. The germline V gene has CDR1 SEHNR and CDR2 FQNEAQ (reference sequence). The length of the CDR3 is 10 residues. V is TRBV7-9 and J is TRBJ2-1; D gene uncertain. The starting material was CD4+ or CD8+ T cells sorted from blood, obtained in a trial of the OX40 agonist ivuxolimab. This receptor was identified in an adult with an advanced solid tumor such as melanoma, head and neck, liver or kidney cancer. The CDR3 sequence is CASSLKYPFF. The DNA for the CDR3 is TGTGCCAGCAGCTTAAAGTATCCGTTCTTC.